This T cell receptor beta chain was identified during a study of T cell repertoires in cytomegalovirus infection. Study-wide results and limits: Cumulated frequencies of public TCR beta families served to identify carriers of CMV plus the relevant HLA.

TCRdb redid the calling of the reads with MiXCR, one entry per CDR3 protein. The sample has 800,000 to 950,000 distinct CDR3 sequences; over 25% are singletons. The V and J ends lost 0 bases and 9 bases, in that order; junction bases with no gene match: 5. The CDR3 is 16 amino acids. Looked up from germline, CDR1 is LGHNA and CDR2 is YSLEER. This clonotype was observed many times. The antigen is unknown. Material: cultured CD8+ T cells from PBMCs, obtained from culture after CMV antigen stimulation. The chain combines TRBV4-3 with TRBJ1-6; 10 bases agree with TRBD1. The clonotype comes from a human donor in good health (CMV status not recorded). Some clones in this sample may be carry-over from other donors' samples. For the CDR3, the DNA is TGCGCCAGCAGCCAAGACTCGACAGGGGGCCGTTCACCCCTCCACTTT. Translation gives CASSQDSTGGRSPLHF.